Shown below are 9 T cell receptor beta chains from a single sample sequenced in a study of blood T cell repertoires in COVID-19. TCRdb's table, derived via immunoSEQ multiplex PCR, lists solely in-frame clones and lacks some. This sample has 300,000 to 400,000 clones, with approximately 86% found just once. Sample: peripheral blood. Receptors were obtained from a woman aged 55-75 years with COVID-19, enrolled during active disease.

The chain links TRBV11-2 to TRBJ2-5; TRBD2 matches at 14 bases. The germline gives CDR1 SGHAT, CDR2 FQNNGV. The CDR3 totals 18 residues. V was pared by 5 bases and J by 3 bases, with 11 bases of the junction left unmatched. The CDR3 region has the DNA TGTGCCAGCAGCCCCGGGACTAGCGGGGGCTGGTTAGAAGAGACCCAGTACTTC. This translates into CASSPGTSGGWLEETQYF.

CDR3 nucleotide sequence: TGTGCCAGCAGCTTCGGTGAGTTCTATGGCTACACCTTC. As protein: CASSFGEFYGYTF. V usage is TRBV5-6 and J usage is TRBJ1-2, with no clear D. This CDR3 has 13 amino acids. Trimming pared 2 bases from V and 4 bases from J, leaving 9 bases between. Per germline, CDR1 SGHDT and CDR2 YYEEEE.

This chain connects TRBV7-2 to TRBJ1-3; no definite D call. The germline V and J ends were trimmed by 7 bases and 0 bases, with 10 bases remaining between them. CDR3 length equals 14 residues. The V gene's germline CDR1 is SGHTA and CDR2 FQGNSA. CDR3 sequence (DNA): TGTGCCAGCACTGGGTGGAGCTCTGGAAACACCATATATTTT. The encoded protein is CASTGWSSGNTIYF.

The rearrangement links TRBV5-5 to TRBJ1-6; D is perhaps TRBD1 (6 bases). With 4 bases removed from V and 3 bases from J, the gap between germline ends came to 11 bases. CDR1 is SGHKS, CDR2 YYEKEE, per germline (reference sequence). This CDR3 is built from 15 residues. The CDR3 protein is CASSDRQDYNSPLHF. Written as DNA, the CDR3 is TGTGCCAGCAGCGACCGACAGGACTATAATTCACCCCTCCACTTT.

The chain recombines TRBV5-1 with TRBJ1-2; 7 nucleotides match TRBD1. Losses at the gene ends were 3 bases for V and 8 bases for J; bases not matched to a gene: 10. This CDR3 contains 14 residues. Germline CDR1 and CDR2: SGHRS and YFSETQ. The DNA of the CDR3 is TGCGCCAGCAGCTCGATGACAGGGTTGGAGGGCTACACCTTC. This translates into CASSSMTGLEGYTF. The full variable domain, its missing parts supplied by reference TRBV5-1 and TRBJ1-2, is KAGVTQTPRYLIKTRGQQVTLSCSPISGHRSVSWYQQTPGQGLQFLFEYFSETQRNKGNFPGRFSGRQFSNSRSEMNVSTLELGDSALYLCASSSMTGLEGYTFGSGTRLTVV.

Written as DNA, the CDR3 is TGTGCCAGCAGCTTCGCCGGGTCTTACGAGCAGTACTTC. Its translation is CASSFAGSYEQYF. The rearrangement joins TRBV7-8 to TRBJ2-7; D unclear. Germline V gene sequence: CDR1 SGHVS, CDR2 FQNEAQ. The length of the CDR3 is 13 residues. V gave up 3 bases and J gave up 4 bases, with 10 bases separating them.

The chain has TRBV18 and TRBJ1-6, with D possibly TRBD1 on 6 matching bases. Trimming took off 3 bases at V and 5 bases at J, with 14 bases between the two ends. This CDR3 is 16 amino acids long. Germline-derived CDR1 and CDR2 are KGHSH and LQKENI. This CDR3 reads CASSPQPQGNNSPLHF. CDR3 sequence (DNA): TGTGCCAGCTCACCCCAACCGCAGGGGAATAATTCACCCCTCCACTTT.

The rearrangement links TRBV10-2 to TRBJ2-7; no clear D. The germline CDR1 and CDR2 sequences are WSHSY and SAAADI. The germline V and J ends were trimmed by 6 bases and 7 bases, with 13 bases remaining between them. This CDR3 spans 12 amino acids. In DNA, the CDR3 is TGCGCCAGCAGCGCCGGCCCAGGAGAGCAGTACTTC. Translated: CASSAGPGEQYF.

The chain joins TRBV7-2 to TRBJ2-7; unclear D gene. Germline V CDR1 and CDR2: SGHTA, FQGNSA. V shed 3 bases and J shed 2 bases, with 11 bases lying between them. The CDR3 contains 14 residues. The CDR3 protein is CASSFPGPTYEQYF. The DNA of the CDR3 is TGTGCCAGCAGCTTCCCAGGCCCCACCTACGAGCAGTACTTC.